Following are 12 T cell receptor beta chains from one sample sequenced in a study of PD-1 blockade in classical Hodgkin lymphoma. Profiling relied on immunoSEQ multiplex PCR, and the TCRdb table lists in-frame clones only, not all of them. This table holds roughly 100,000 clones, approximately 89% found once. Time point specified: cycle 4 day 1 (C4D1), after about 6 weeks of nivolumab. All trial patients relapsed after autologous stem cell transplantation. Specimen: peripheral blood mononuclear cells (PBMCs), collected before the fourth cycle of nivolumab. These receptors all stem from a human donor with classical Hodgkin lymphoma.

The DNA of the CDR3 is TGCGCCAGCAGCCTGATAGCGGAGGCTGAGCAGTTCTTC. It specifies CASSLIAEAEQFF. The chain uses TRBV5-1 and TRBJ2-1; the D gene is possibly TRBD2 (6 bases). CDR3 length equals 13 residues. Deletions cut 4 bases from V and 9 bases from J, with 14 bases between. Germline V gene lookup returns CDR1 SGHRS and CDR2 YFSETQ.

This chain connects TRBV7-9 to TRBJ2-7; 7 nucleotides match TRBD1. V lost 5 bases, J lost 5 bases, and 15 bases stayed unmatched. The CDR3 consists of 16 residues. Germline V gene data show CDR1 as SEHNR and CDR2 as FQNEAQ (reference sequence). The CDR3 bases are TGTGCCAGCAGCGGTGACTTTGTAGGGGGCCGCCACGAGCAGTACTTC. As protein: CASSGDFVGGRHEQYF.

The V and J genes are TRBV27 and TRBJ2-3; a possible D gene is TRBD2 (6 bases). The germline V and J ends were trimmed by 7 bases and 3 bases, with 20 bases remaining between them. The length of the CDR3 is 16 residues. Germline values: CDR1 MNHEY, CDR2 SMNVEV (reference sequence). The CDR3: CASTPPPAGRTDTQYF. The CDR3 DNA follows: TGTGCCAGCACTCCTCCTCCGGCGGGAAGGACAGATACGCAGTATTTT.

V is TRBV5-6 and J is TRBJ1-2, with D possibly matching TRBD1 (6 bases). With 4 bases removed from V and 3 bases from J, the gap between germline ends came to 10 bases. This CDR3 contains 13 residues. Germline-derived CDR1 and CDR2 are SGHDT and YYEEEE. The CDR3 DNA follows: TGTGCCAGCAGCCGACGGGGGCACTATGGCTACACCTTC. It is translated as CASSRRGHYGYTF.

This clone was counted a single time. The rearrangement joins TRBV28 to TRBJ2-7; 7 positions agree with TRBD1. Germline V lookup: CDR1 MDHEN, CDR2 SYDVKM. CDR3 length: 13 residues. Trimming cost V 6 bases and J 4 bases; bases outside gene matches: 6. The CDR3 region is CASRDRFKYEQYF. The CDR3 DNA sequence: TGTGCCAGCAGGGACAGGTTCAAATACGAGCAGTACTTC.

The chain couples TRBV28 to TRBJ2-4; D possibly corresponds to TRBD2 (6 bases). Germline CDR1 reads MDHEN; CDR2 reads SYDVKM. V lost 6 bases and J 0 bases, leaving 12 bases between the germline ends. The CDR3 contains 15 residues. CDR3 in DNA: TGTGCCAGCAGAATGGGGGGACTAGCCAAAAACATTCAGTACTTC. This translates into CASRMGGLAKNIQYF.

The rearrangement uses TRBV5-6 and TRBJ2-7; 7 bases are a match to TRBD2. The J segment lost 4 bases and the V segment lost 3 bases, leaving 7 bases of the junction unmatched. This CDR3 is built from 14 residues. CDR1 SGHDT and CDR2 YYEEEE come from the germline V gene. CDR3: CASSWAGAAYEQYF. For the CDR3, the DNA is TGTGCCAGCAGCTGGGCGGGAGCAGCTTACGAGCAGTACTTC.

The rearrangement joins TRBV11-2 to TRBJ1-2; 9 bases map to TRBD1. This CDR3 region has 13 residues. Germline CDR1 and CDR2: SGHAT and FQNNGV. Trimming cost V 5 bases and J 10 bases; bases outside gene matches: 8. In nucleotides, the CDR3 is TGTGCCAGCAGCCCCGGGACAGGGCATGACTACACCTTC. It specifies CASSPGTGHDYTF.

V gene TRBV19 combines with J gene TRBJ2-6; 9 bases are shared with TRBD1. The germline V gene has CDR1 LNHDA and CDR2 SQIVND (reference sequence). The junction had 11 bases not matched to a gene; V was cut back by 3 bases and J by 2 bases. The CDR3 covers 19 residues. CDR3 in DNA: TGTGCCAGTAGTATTCGGTTGGGGACAGGGTCCCCTGGGGCCAACGTCCTGACTTTC. It codes for CASSIRLGTGSPGANVLTF.

The chain uses TRBV5-5 and TRBJ2-5; the D gene is possibly TRBD2 (6 bases). CDR1 SGHKS and CDR2 YYEKEE come from the germline V gene (reference sequence). Trimming removed 0 bases from V and 3 bases from J, with 12 bases in between. The CDR3 consists of 15 residues. This CDR3 is CASSLGGSGKETQYF. The CDR3 DNA is TGTGCCAGCAGCTTGGGGGGTAGCGGCAAAGAGACCCAGTACTTC.

This clone has a single count. The rearrangement joins TRBV7-9 to TRBJ2-1; 8 bases align to TRBD2. Germline loops: CDR1 SEHNR, CDR2 FQNEAQ (reference sequence). V was clipped by 0 bases and J by 4 bases; unmatched bases: 5. The CDR3 covers 16 residues. The CDR3, as DNA: TGTGCCAGCAGCTTAGCGGCGGGAGGCCCTTACAATGAGCAGTTCTTC. Translating gives CASSLAAGGPYNEQFF.

CDR3 in DNA: TGTGCCAGCAGGGAGCGGGATAGGCACTACGAGCAGTACTTC. Translation: CASRERDRHYEQYF. V gene TRBV28 combines with J gene TRBJ2-7; the match to TRBD2 covers 7 bases. Germline CDR1 is MDHEN and CDR2 is SYDVKM. V was pared by 6 bases and J by 3 bases, with 8 bases of the junction left unmatched. This CDR3 spans 14 amino acids.